The present TCR beta chain was sequenced within a study of blood T cells in healthy people across ages. CDR1 is LNHNV, CDR2 YYDKDF, per germline (reference sequence). This CDR3 has 13 amino acids. Comments on this clonotype: An end of the junction does not agree with germline; a read error may underlie this.

Primers used in a second PCR of about 7 to 11 cycles were a sample-barcoded 5' primer and a J-beta primer mix. The authors tagged each cDNA molecule using a template-switch adaptor with 12 random nucleotides. Every sample gave at least 3 million paired-end reads containing CDR3. Each CDR3 protein gets one entry after TCRdb re-called the 5' RACE reads with MiXCR. The sample includes 700,000 to 950,000 distinct CDR3 sequences, more than 45% of them seen just once. Every donor contributed roughly 11 milliliters of peripheral blood by blood draw. Per sample, extraction of total RNA gave at least 6 micrograms in every case.

The sequenced sample was blood. The V and J genes are TRBV15 and TRBJ1-5, with D unresolved. This clonotype was sampled from a man aged 25-45 years in good health. The CDR3 DNA follows: TGTACCACCAGCAGAGATCGAGATCAGCCCCAGCATTTT. Amino acids: CTTSRDRDQPQHF.